This passage covers 32 T cell receptor beta chains from one sample sequenced in a study of cytomegalovirus exposure and HLA in healthy donors. It was with 60 Vbeta and 13 Jbeta primers that the PCR ran. Profiling relied on immunoSEQ multiplex PCR, and the TCRdb table lists in-frame clones only, not all of them. The sample shows about 200,000 clones, around four fifths of them seen only once. Sequences were obtained from PBMCs. Receptor source: a man over 45 in good health and CMV-seronegative.

This chain joins TRBV6-6 and TRBJ2-2; maybe TRBD1 (6 bases). This CDR3 has 14 amino acids. Trimming cost V 7 bases and J 3 bases, with 12 bases left between them. CDR1 and CDR2 from the germline V gene are MNHNY and SVGAGI (reference sequence). Here the CDR3 reads CASNPGAYTGELFF. The CDR3 nucleotides read TGTGCCAGCAACCCAGGGGCGTACACCGGGGAGCTGTTTTTT.

The chain uses TRBV7-9 and TRBJ1-2; 9 bases fit TRBD1. Trimming took 0 bases from V and 8 from J; bases not matched to a gene: 7. The CDR3 has 15 amino acids. Germline assignment: CDR1 SEHNR and CDR2 FQNEAQ (reference sequence). The CDR3 protein is CASSLAGTGSFGYTF. CDR3 DNA sequence: TGTGCCAGCAGCTTAGCCGGGACAGGGTCCTTCGGCTACACCTTC.

This clone appeared a few times. The J gene is TRBJ2-6, the V gene TRBV5-8, with D maybe TRBD2 (5 bases). V was trimmed by 4 bases and J by 5 bases, leaving 16 bases between them. This CDR3 comprises 16 residues. The germline CDR1 and CDR2 sequences are SGHTS and YDEGEE. The DNA for the CDR3 is TGTGCCAGCAGCCCTGCGGCGGGCCCCCGGGCCAACGTCCTGACTTTC. This translates into CASSPAAGPRANVLTF.

This clone was observed a few times. The rearrangement links TRBV6-4 to TRBJ2-1; 11 bases align to TRBD2. The CDR3 has 17 residues. Per germline, CDR1 MRHNA and CDR2 SNTAGT. With 8 bases clipped from V and 0 bases from J, the junction kept 9 bases outside the gene matches. CDR3 protein: CASSGLAATCSYNEQFF. Here the CDR3 DNA reads TGTGCCAGCTCGGGACTAGCGGCGACCTGCTCCTACAATGAGCAGTTCTTC.

The chain couples TRBV27 to TRBJ2-1; D remains unclear. This CDR3 region has 12 residues. Trimming shortened V by 8 bases and J by 9 bases, and 14 bases separated the two germline ends. Germline CDR1 MNHEY, CDR2 SMNVEV (reference sequence). The CDR3 here is CASGPNGGEQFF. CDR3 coding DNA: TGTGCCAGCGGTCCAAACGGTGGTGAGCAGTTCTTC.

This chain joins TRBV29-1 and TRBJ2-1; D might be TRBD1 (6 bases). CDR3 length: 13 amino acids. Germline CDR1 SQVTM, CDR2 ANQGSEA. Between the trimmed V and J ends, which lost 6 bases and 6 bases, there was a span of 15 bases. The CDR3 region has the DNA TGCAGCGTCAAGGACAGCAGGGGCAATGAGCAGTTCTTC. Translated: CSVKDSRGNEQFF.

In this sample, this clone turned up a few times. The rearrangement joins TRBV29-1 to TRBJ2-7, with a weak D call TRBD1 (5 bases). The length of the CDR3 is 12 residues. Germline assignment: CDR1 SQVTM and CDR2 ANQGSEA. The V end was cut by 3 bases, the J end by 6 bases, with 12 bases between. The CDR3 sequence: CSVERQRGEQYF. CDR3 nucleotides: TGCAGCGTTGAGAGGCAAAGGGGCGAGCAGTACTTC.

The V and J genes are TRBV28 and TRBJ2-1; D unresolved. Trimming removed 7 bases at V and 2 bases at J, with 12 bases between. Germline loops: CDR1 MDHEN, CDR2 SYDVKM. CDR3 length: 14 amino acids. In DNA, the CDR3 is TGTGCCAGCATGTCGCTAAATGCCTACAATGAGCAGTTCTTC. It translates to CASMSLNAYNEQFF.

The genes are TRBV6-5 and TRBJ2-1, with D perhaps matching TRBD2 (5 bases). Trimming pared 5 bases from V and 0 bases from J, leaving 11 bases between. This CDR3 has 15 amino acids. CDR1 is MNHEY, CDR2 SVGAGI, per germline. DNA of the CDR3: TGTGCCAGCAGTAACCGACGGGGCTCCTACAATGAGCAGTTCTTC. Its translation: CASSNRRGSYNEQFF.

V usage is TRBV9 and J usage is TRBJ1-2; 10 nucleotides match TRBD1. Unmatched junction bases numbered 10, after V lost 3 bases and J lost 8 bases. The V gene's germline CDR1 is SGDLS and CDR2 YYNGEE. CDR3 length: 15 amino acids. The CDR3 DNA is TGTGCCAGCAGCGGTCCGGGACAGGGGCTTCGGGGCTACACCTTC. It translates to CASSGPGQGLRGYTF.

The V call is TRBV7-9, the J call TRBJ1-2; D gene ambiguous. The V gene lost 0 bases and the J gene lost 4 bases, with 9 bases spanning the gap. The CDR3 loop spans 14 amino acids. Germline values: CDR1 SEHNR, CDR2 FQNEAQ (reference sequence). Written as DNA, the CDR3 is TGTGCCAGCAGCTTAGCGGTCACCAGCTATGGCTACACCTTC. Translating gives CASSLAVTSYGYTF.

This clone came up once. The chain joins TRBV5-4 to TRBJ1-1, with D perhaps matching TRBD1 (6 bases). Trimming shortened V by 0 bases and J by 3 bases, and 9 bases separated the two germline ends. CDR1 is SGHNT, CDR2 YYREEE, per germline (reference sequence). The CDR3 is 14 amino acids. CDR3 DNA sequence: TGTGCCAGCAGCTTGGCAGGGGCCCACACTGAAGCTTTCTTT. Translating gives CASSLAGAHTEAFF.

CDR3 sequence (DNA): TGTGCCAGCAGTCCCGCGGGGGGCACTGAAGCTTTCTTT. This encodes CASSPAGGTEAFF. This chain links TRBV27 with TRBJ1-1, with a possible D match to TRBD1 (5 bases). This CDR3 region has 13 residues. V was pared by 5 bases and J by 4 bases, with 11 bases between. The germline gives CDR1 MNHEY, CDR2 SMNVEV (reference sequence).

V gene TRBV29-1 combines with J gene TRBJ2-7, with TRBD2 identical over 7 bases. CDR1 is SQVTM and CDR2 is ANQGSEA in the germline V gene. V was pared by 5 bases and J by 4 bases, with 11 bases of the junction left unmatched. The CDR3 extends over 14 amino acids. This chain's CDR3 is CSVQVGGRWYEQYF. The CDR3 bases are TGCAGCGTTCAAGTGGGAGGGCGTTGGTACGAGCAGTACTTC.

This clone appeared once. This sequence joins TRBV9 and TRBJ1-3, with D tentatively TRBD1 (6 bases). The CDR3 totals 14 residues. Germline lookup yields CDR1 SGDLS and CDR2 YYNGEE. V shed 1 base and J shed 2 bases, with 7 bases lying between them. For the CDR3, the DNA is TGTGCCAGCAGCGTAAACAGGGCTGGAAACACCATATATTTT. Translated, it gives CASSVNRAGNTIYF.

The DNA of the CDR3 is TGTGCCAGCAGCTTGACGGGCCAGGGGTACGTCGAGCAGTACTTC. It codes for CASSLTGQGYVEQYF. This chain joins TRBV7-9 and TRBJ2-7, with D maybe TRBD1 (6 bases). The V and J ends lost 3 bases and 6 bases respectively, with 18 bases between them. The CDR3 has 15 residues. CDR1 and CDR2 from the germline V gene are SEHNR and FQNEAQ (reference sequence).

The V and J genes are TRBV5-1 and TRBJ2-1; 12 bases match TRBD2. V gave up 3 bases and J gave up 8 bases; unmatched junction bases: 9. Germline V gives CDR1 SGHRS, CDR2 YFSETQ. The CDR3 length is 16 residues. The CDR3 is CASSYRPGLAGDEQFF. CDR3 coding DNA: TGCGCCAGCAGCTATCGTCCGGGACTAGCGGGTGATGAGCAGTTCTTC.

In its sample, this clone was seen once. DNA for the CDR3: TGTGCCAGCTCCCTAGCCCCAAATCAGCCCCAGCATTTT. The encoded protein is CASSLAPNQPQHF. This chain uses TRBV27 with TRBJ1-5; D gene uncertain. Germline values: CDR1 MNHEY, CDR2 SMNVEV (reference sequence). There are 13 residues in the CDR3. V gave up 8 bases and J gave up 4 bases, with 12 bases separating them.

The CDR3 spells CASSHPGLFPGEQYF. DNA for the CDR3: TGCGCCAGCAGCCACCCAGGACTGTTCCCTGGCGAGCAGTACTTC. The V and J genes are TRBV4-1 and TRBJ2-7; tentatively, D is TRBD2 (5 bases). CDR1 and CDR2 from the germline V gene are MGHRA and YSYEKL. With 3 bases removed from V and 6 bases from J, the gap between germline ends came to 18 bases. The CDR3 is 15 residues long.

V gene TRBV9 combines with J gene TRBJ2-3, with D perhaps matching TRBD2 (5 bases). CDR3 size: 12 residues. Germline V gives CDR1 SGDLS, CDR2 YYNGEE. V gave up 3 bases and J gave up 3 bases, with 5 bases separating them. The chain's CDR3 is CASSGGTDTQYF. DNA for the CDR3: TGTGCCAGCAGCGGCGGGACAGATACGCAGTATTTT.

The V gene is TRBV18, the J gene TRBJ1-1; tentatively, D is TRBD1 (5 bases). V was shortened by 3 bases and J by 5 bases, with 13 bases between the two germline ends. This CDR3 has 14 amino acids. Germline CDR1 and CDR2: KGHSH and LQKENI. As DNA, the CDR3 is TGTGCCAGCTCACCTACGCAGGGTGGGACTGAAGCTTTCTTT. Encoded protein: CASSPTQGGTEAFF.

This clone was detected once. The chain links TRBV13 to TRBJ1-2; 7 bases agree with TRBD1. CDR3 length: 16 amino acids. Germline CDR1 PRHDT, CDR2 FYEKMQ (reference sequence). V lost 5 bases and J lost 0; bases outside the gene matches: 9. CDR3 protein: CASSRRQGTTNYGYTF. Written as DNA, the CDR3 is TGTGCCAGCAGCCGCCGACAGGGAACTACTAACTATGGCTACACCTTC. Full variable domain (outside the CDR3, taken from reference TRBV13 and TRBJ1-2): AAGVIQSPRHLIKEKRETATLKCYPIPRHDTVYWYQQGPGQDPQFLISFYEKMQSDKGSIPDRFSAQQFSDYHSELNMSSLELGDSALYFCASSRRQGTTNYGYTFGSGTRLTVV.

This rearrangement joins TRBV28 to TRBJ1-4, with 11 bases identical to TRBD1. V dropped 5 bases and J dropped 7; count of bases not matched to a gene: 6. The germline gives CDR1 MDHEN, CDR2 SYDVKM. The CDR3 is 15 residues long. CDR3 nucleotides: TGTGCCAGCAGTCCCCCCGGGACAGGGGGTGAAAAACTGTTTTTT. Protein sequence: CASSPPGTGGEKLFF.

The chain links TRBV7-6 to TRBJ2-7; tentatively, D is TRBD2 (6 bases). This CDR3 region has 15 residues. V lost 5 bases and J 0 bases, leaving 14 bases between the germline ends. The germline CDR1 and CDR2 sequences are SGHVS and FNYEAQ. CDR3 residues: CASSPGTHLSYEQYF. The CDR3, as DNA: TGTGCCAGCAGCCCCGGGACTCATCTCTCCTACGAGCAGTACTTC.

J is TRBJ2-3 and V is TRBV2; 8 bases are a match to TRBD2. Trimming took 6 bases from V and 2 from J; bases not matched to a gene: 4. The CDR3 runs to 14 residues. CDR1 is SNHLY and CDR2 is FYNNEI in the germline V gene. This chain's CDR3 is CASSVLAATDTQYF. The CDR3 coding sequence is TGTGCCAGCAGCGTACTAGCGGCCACAGATACGCAGTATTTT. Using reference TRBV2 and TRBJ2-3 for the parts outside the CDR3, the full variable domain is EPEVTQTPSHQVTQMGQEVILRCVPISNHLYFYWYRQILGQKVEFLVSFYNNEISEKSEIFDDQFSVERPDGSNFTLKIRSTKLEDSAMYFCASSVLAATDTQYFGPGTRLTVL.

This chain connects TRBV7-2 to TRBJ2-1; 13 bases are a match to TRBD2. V shed 5 bases, J shed 6 bases, and the junction held 7 bases outside the gene matches. The CDR3 extends over 16 amino acids. CDR1 and CDR2 from the germline V gene are SGHTA and FQGNSA. CDR3 loop: CASSGTGTSGVNEQFF. In nucleotides, the CDR3 is TGTGCCAGCAGCGGTACCGGGACTAGCGGGGTCAATGAGCAGTTCTTC.

The genes are TRBV30 and TRBJ2-7; the D gene is possibly TRBD1 (5 bases). The V end lost 1 base, the J end lost 0 bases, and 13 bases lay between the germline ends. The CDR3 is 15 amino acids. From germline, CDR1 is GTSNPN and CDR2 SVGIG (reference sequence). This chain's CDR3 is CAWSGSRVSSYEQYF. The CDR3 coding sequence is TGTGCCTGGAGTGGGAGCAGGGTTAGCTCCTACGAGCAGTACTTC.

J is TRBJ2-1 and V is TRBV5-1; TRBD2 is a possible D gene (6 bases). CDR1 and CDR2 from the germline V gene are SGHRS and YFSETQ. V lost 2 bases and J lost 8, with 20 bases in between. The CDR3 is 16 residues long. The CDR3 here is CASSFAGLSGFHEQFF. As DNA, the CDR3 is TGCGCCAGCAGCTTCGCGGGATTATCTGGTTTCCATGAGCAGTTCTTC.

This clone was observed once. The chain uses TRBV5-1 and TRBJ1-4; D ambiguous. Germline V gene sequence: CDR1 SGHRS, CDR2 YFSETQ. The CDR3 runs 15 residues. The V gene lost 1 base and the J gene lost 3 bases, with 10 bases spanning the gap. The CDR3 region has the DNA TGCGCCAGCAGCTTGTCGGGTAGATCTAATGAAAAACTGTTTTTT. Translation: CASSLSGRSNEKLFF.

V gene TRBV19 combines with J gene TRBJ2-7; D not resolved. The germline gives CDR1 LNHDA, CDR2 SQIVND (reference sequence). The V end lost 5 bases, the J end lost 2 bases, and 13 bases lay between the germline ends. The CDR3 runs 14 residues. CDR3 loop: CASSSQATTYEQYF. CDR3 bases: TGTGCCAGTAGTTCCCAGGCGACCACCTACGAGCAGTACTTC.

The chain links TRBV29-1 to TRBJ2-5; possible D gene TRBD2, 5 bases. The germline V gene has CDR1 SQVTM and CDR2 ANQGSEA. Trimming stripped 1 base from V and 1 base from J, with 13 bases between. The CDR3 has 15 amino acids. In DNA, the CDR3 is TGCAGCGTTGAAGGGTTGGCTAGCCCCCAAGAGACCCAGTACTTC. Protein sequence: CSVEGLASPQETQYF. Filled out from reference TRBV29-1 and TRBJ2-5, the complete variable domain reads SAVISQKPSRDICQRGTSLTIQCQVDSQVTMMFWYRQQPGQSLTLIATANQGSEATYESGFVIDKFPISRPNLTFSTLTVSNMSPEDSSIYLCSVEGLASPQETQYFGPGTRLLVL.

The rearrangement uses TRBV6-5 and TRBJ2-2; the D is unclear. Between the trimmed V and J ends, which lost 5 bases and 2 bases, there was a span of 9 bases. The germline V gene has CDR1 MNHEY and CDR2 SVGAGI. The CDR3 spans 14 residues. In nucleotides, the CDR3 is TGTGCCAGCAGTGAATCGACTAACACCGGGGAGCTGTTTTTT. Protein: CASSESTNTGELFF.